This T cell receptor (beta chain) was sequenced during a study of CD8+ T cells in alopecia areata (dated by TCRdb to between 2017 and 2018). Looking at the study overall: The treated patients, all with moderate-to-severe alopecia areata, were enrolled in an open-label pilot trial of oral tofacitinib given at 5 to 10 mg twice daily. Tofacitinib was administered for 6 to 18 months, and 6 months of follow-up off drug were then conducted to assess delayed response and recurrence. In treated patients, disease severity was measured using the SALT score, which gives the percentage of scalp surface area affected. The study used high-throughput TCRbeta sequencing to examine T cell clonal expansion in alopecia areata, in both the C3H/HeJ mouse model and human patients. Scalp tissue and sorted CD4+ and CD8+ peripheral blood T cells from patchy and totalis/universalis alopecia areata patients and from healthy controls were covered by human TCRbeta sequencing. Patients on tofacitinib were biopsied at baseline and after 4 and 24 weeks of treatment, and several of the patients also had a later scalp biopsy. Scalp clonality was compared across normal scalp (n=4), patchy alopecia areata scalp (n=8), and alopecia totalis/universalis scalp (n=8). The RNA source kit depended on sample type: the PAXgene miRNA kit for fixed scalp, the miRNeasy kit for PBMCs, and the RNeasy kit for mouse skin. TCRbeta CDR3 regions were amplified by immunoSEQ multiplex PCR using 35 Vbeta forward and 13 Jbeta reverse primers. What the authors observed across the whole study: Scalp clonality and the number of expanded CD8+ clones among the top 100 scalp clones were significantly decreased by tofacitinib. Shared TCR sequences between patients were less evident than in mice, which may be partly attributable to HLA diversity in the patient population. Lesional scalp, especially in alopecia totalis/universalis, showed higher clonality and more expanded CD8+ clones than normal scalp, suggesting antigenic drive. The treated cohort was small, with a single nonresponder, so links between baseline CD8+ expansion and response need larger studies. During tofacitinib treatment, many expanded lesional clones remained in scalp and blood, and this persistence may partly explain relapse after treatment is stopped. Unlike mouse skin, which is dominated by gammadelta T cells, normal human skin has resident alphabeta T cells that are also sequenced, and this complicates analysis of the scalp TCR repertoire.

The treatment or condition label, read with the paper, signifies: oral pan-JAK inhibitor, 5-10 mg twice daily. Lesional scalp punch biopsies and peripheral blood were obtained from alopecia areata patients. PBMCs were isolated by density centrifugation and stained for CD3, CD4 and CD8, and CD4+ and CD8+ T cells were sorted on a FACSAria. Trimming at the junction amounts to 4 bases on V and 0 bases on J, and the germline ends lie 35 bases apart. Including the terminal cysteine and phenylalanine, the CDR3 comprises 24 residues. CDR3 DNA is the only sequence kept; it has 72 bases, read in frame from the first base. CDR1 SGHRS and CDR2 YFSETQ were looked up in the germline V gene. A few counts support this clone. There is no known antigen for this receptor. No much larger clonotype is one base removed from it; base qualities were not supplied. Receptor amplification or capture employed the immunoSEQ multiplex PCR assay. RNA was extracted from all samples and reverse transcribed into cDNA as template for TCR sequencing. SuperScript III was used to make first-strand cDNA, primed with a 2:1 mix of oligo-dT and random hexamers. A synthetic immune receptor repertoire was used to measure amplification bias, and any remaining bias was corrected computationally. The original pipeline was this. Raw reads were preprocessed to remove errors, and CDR3 was defined by IMGT conventions from the conserved cysteine to phenylalanine. Clonality was computed by normalizing Shannon entropy by log2 of the number of productive unique TCRs and subtracting the result from 1. CD4 or CD8 identity of scalp clones was inferred by cross-referencing scalp TCRbeta sequences with sorted blood CD4 and CD8 repertoires. Sourced from immuneACCESS, this table was stored by TCRdb with only in-frame sequences that have V and J called. A share of the clones is absent; for the studies checked, an unresolved V gene accounts for under half, and the remainder has no known explanation. V and J calls and clone size are copied from that table; D and trimming were computed from the DNA. The sample table holds a few hundred thousand clones, of which over 60% were seen once. The top ten clonotypes cover roughly 1.2% of the sample.

This sample comprised CD4+ T cells sorted from blood, obtained at approximately week 45, from a patient treated with tofacitinib. This sequence was found in a human donor with alopecia areata. The sequence joins TRBV5-1 to TRBJ2-6, with the D call perhaps TRBD1 or TRBD2, as 5 bases match in each case. The CDR3 region reads CASSPYGHQGFASAVDSGANVLTF. Read as DNA, the sequence is TGCGCCAGCAGCCCCTACGGCCACCAGGGATTCGCATCAGCGGTGGACTCTGGGGCCAACGTCCTGACTTTC.